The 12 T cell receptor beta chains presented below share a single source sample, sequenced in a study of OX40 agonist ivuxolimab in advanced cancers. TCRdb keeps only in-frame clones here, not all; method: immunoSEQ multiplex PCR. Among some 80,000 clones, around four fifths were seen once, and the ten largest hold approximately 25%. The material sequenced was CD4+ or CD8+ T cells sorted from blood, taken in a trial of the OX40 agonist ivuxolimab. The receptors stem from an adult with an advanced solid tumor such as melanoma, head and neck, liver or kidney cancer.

CDR3 region: CASSFGSTDTQYF. The DNA of the CDR3 is TGTGCCAGCAGCTTCGGTAGCACAGATACGCAGTATTTT. The V gene is TRBV7-9, the J gene TRBJ2-3; D gene uncertain. With 3 bases removed from V and 0 bases from J, the gap between germline ends came to 4 bases. Germline V gene lookup returns CDR1 SEHNR and CDR2 FQNEAQ (reference sequence). CDR3 length: 13 amino acids.

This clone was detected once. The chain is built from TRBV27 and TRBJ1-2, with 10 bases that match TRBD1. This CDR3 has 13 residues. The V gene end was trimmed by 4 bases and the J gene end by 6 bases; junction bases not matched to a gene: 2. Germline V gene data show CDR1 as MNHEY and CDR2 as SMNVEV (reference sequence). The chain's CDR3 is CASSSDRGNGYTF. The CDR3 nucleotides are TGTGCCAGCAGTTCGGACAGGGGGAATGGCTACACCTTC.

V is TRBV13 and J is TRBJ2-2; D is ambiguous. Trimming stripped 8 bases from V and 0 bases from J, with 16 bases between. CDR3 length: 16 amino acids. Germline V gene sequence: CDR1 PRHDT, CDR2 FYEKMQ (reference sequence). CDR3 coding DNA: TGTGCCAGCGGAAAGAAGGTTCAAACGAACACCGGGGAGCTGTTTTTT. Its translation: CASGKKVQTNTGELFF.

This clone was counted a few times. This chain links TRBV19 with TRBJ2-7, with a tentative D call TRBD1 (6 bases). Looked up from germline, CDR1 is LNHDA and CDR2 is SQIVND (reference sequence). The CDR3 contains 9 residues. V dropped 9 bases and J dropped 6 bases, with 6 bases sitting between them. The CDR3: CARQGEQYF. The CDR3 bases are TGTGCCAGACAGGGCGAGCAGTACTTC.

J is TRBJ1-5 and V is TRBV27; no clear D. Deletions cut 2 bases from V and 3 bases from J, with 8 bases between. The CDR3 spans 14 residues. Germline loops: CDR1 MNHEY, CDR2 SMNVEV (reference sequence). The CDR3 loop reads CASSLKATNQPQHF. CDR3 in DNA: TGTGCCAGCAGTTTAAAGGCTACCAATCAGCCCCAGCATTTT.

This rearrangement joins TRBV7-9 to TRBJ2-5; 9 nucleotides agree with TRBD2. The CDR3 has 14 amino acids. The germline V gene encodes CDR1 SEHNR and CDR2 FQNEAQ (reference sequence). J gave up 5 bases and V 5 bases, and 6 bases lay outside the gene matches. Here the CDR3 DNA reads TGTGCCAGCAGCCCCGCCACTAGCGGGGAGACCCAGTACTTC. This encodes CASSPATSGETQYF.

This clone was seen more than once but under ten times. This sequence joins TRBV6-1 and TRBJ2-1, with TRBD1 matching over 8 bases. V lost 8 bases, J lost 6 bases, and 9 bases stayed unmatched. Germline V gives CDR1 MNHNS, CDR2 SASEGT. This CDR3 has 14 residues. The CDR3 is CASLHSDRGNEQFF. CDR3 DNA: TGTGCCAGCCTCCACTCAGACAGGGGCAATGAGCAGTTCTTC.

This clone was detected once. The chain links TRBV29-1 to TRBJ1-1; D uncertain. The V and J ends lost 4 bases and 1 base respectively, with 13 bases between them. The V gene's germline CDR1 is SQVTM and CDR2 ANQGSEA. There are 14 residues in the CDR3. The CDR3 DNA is TGCAGCGTTGTTAGGACCCGAGGGAACACTGAAGCTTTCTTT. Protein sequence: CSVVRTRGNTEAFF.

This chain's CDR3 is CAASLRDRGTDTQYF. The CDR3 DNA reads TGTGCCGCCAGTCTCCGGGACAGGGGAACAGATACGCAGTATTTT. The chain is built from TRBV30 and TRBJ2-3; TRBD1 agrees at 10 bases. The V gene's germline CDR1 is GTSNPN and CDR2 SVGIG (reference sequence). The CDR3 is 15 residues long. J gave up 3 bases and V 8 bases, and 11 bases lay outside the gene matches.

The CDR3, as DNA: TGTGCCAGCAAAGGACAAAACACCGGGGAGCTGTTTTTT. Amino acids: CASKGQNTGELFF. The J gene is TRBJ2-2, the V gene TRBV2, with D tentatively TRBD1 (5 bases). The ends were cut back, 7 bases at V and 2 bases at J, with 8 bases in the middle. The CDR3 length is 13 residues. Germline assignment: CDR1 SNHLY and CDR2 FYNNEI.

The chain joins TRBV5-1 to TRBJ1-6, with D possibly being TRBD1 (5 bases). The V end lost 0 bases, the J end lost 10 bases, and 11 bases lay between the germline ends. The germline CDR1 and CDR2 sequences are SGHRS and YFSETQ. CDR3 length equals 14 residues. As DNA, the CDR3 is TGCGCCAGCAGCTTGGGTGCAGGGCAATCACCCCTCCACTTT. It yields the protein CASSLGAGQSPLHF.

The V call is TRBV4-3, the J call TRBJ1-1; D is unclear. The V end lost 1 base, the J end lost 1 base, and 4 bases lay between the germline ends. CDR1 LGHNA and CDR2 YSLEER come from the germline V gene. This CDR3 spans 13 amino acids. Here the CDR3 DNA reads TGCGCCAGCAGCCAAGGAAGGAACACTGAAGCTTTCTTT. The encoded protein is CASSQGRNTEAFF.